This T cell receptor (beta chain) was recovered during a study of shared clonotypes between healthy human individuals. Across the whole study: Three plates each covered CD4 naive and memory; CD8 naive two, CD8 memory one.

Trimming took 4 bases from V and 4 from J, leaving 14 bases between them. Per germline, CDR1 SEHNR and CDR2 FQNEAQ (reference sequence). This CDR3 has 16 amino acids. Recent acute infections and vaccinations were absent in the healthy HIV-negative adult donors. Here immunoSEQ multiplex PCR was the method, and the copy in TCRdb shows in-frame clones only, minus some. The sample consists of around 1,100,000 clones, 60% to 85% of them appearing once. This chain joins TRBV7-9 and TRBJ2-6, with D perhaps matching TRBD2 (6 bases). The sequence derives from a man aged 18 to 30 in good health. Some clones in this sample may be carry-over from other donors' samples. The material sequenced was memory CD4+ T cells from PBMCs. Subset specified: CD45RA-negative fraction. CDR3 in DNA: TGTGCCAGCAGCTCCGGCGGGGACCCCGGGGCCAACGTCCTGACTTTC. It specifies CASSSGGDPGANVLTF.